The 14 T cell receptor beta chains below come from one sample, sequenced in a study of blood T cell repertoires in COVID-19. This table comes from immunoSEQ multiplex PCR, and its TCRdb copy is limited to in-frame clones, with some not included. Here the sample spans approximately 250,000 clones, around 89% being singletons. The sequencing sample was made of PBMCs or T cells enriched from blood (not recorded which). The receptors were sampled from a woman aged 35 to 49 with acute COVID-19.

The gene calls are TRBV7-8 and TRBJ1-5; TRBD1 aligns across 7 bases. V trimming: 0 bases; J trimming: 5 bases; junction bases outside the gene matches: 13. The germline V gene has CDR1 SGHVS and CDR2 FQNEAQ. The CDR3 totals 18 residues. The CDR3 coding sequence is TGTGCCAGCAGCTTAGCTTCCTATACAGGGGTTTGGGATCAGCCCCAGCATTTT. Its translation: CASSLASYTGVWDQPQHF.

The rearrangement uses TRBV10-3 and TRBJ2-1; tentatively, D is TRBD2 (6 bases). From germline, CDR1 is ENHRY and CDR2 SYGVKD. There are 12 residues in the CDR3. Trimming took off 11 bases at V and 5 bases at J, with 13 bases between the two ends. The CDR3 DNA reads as TGTGCCTTAAGACTAGAAAACAATGAGCAGTTCTTC. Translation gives CALRLENNEQFF.

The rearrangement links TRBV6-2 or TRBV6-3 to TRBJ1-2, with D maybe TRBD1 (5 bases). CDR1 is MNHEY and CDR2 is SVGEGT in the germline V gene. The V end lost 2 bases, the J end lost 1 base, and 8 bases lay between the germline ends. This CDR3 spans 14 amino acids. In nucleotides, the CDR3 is TGTGCCAGCAGTTACCCAGACAGTAACTATGGCTACACCTTC. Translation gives CASSYPDSNYGYTF.

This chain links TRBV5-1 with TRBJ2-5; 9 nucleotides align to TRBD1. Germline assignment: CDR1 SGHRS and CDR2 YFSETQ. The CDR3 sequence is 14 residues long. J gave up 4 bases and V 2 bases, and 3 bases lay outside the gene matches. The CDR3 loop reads CASSFGTGLETQYF. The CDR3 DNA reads TGCGCCAGCAGCTTCGGGACAGGGTTAGAGACCCAGTACTTC.

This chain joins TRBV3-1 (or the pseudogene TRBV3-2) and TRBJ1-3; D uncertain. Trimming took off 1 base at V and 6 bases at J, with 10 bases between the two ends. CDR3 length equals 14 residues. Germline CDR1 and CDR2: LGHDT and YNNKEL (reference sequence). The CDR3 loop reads CASSQGEGTNTIYF. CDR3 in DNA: TGTGCCAGCAGCCAAGGTGAGGGAACAAACACCATATATTTT.

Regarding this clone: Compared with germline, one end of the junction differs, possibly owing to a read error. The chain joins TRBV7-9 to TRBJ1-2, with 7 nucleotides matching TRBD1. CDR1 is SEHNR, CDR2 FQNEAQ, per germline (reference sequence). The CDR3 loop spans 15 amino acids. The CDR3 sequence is CASSSRTGQGYGYTF. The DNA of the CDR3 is TGTGCCAGCAGCTCCCGGACAGGCCAGGGCTATGGTTACACCTTC. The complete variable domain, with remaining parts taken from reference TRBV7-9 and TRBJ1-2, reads DTGVSQNPRHKITKRGQNVTFRCDPISEHNRLYWYRQTLGQGPEFLTYFQNEAQLEKSRLLSDRFSAERPKGSFSTLEIQRTEQGDSAMYLCASSSRTGQGYGYTFGSGTRLTVV.

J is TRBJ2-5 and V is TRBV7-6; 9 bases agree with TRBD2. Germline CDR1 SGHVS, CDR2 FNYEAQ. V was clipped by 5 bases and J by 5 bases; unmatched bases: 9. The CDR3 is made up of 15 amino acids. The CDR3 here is CASSLRQGLAETQYF. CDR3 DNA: TGTGCCAGCAGCCTACGACAGGGACTAGCCGAGACCCAGTACTTC.

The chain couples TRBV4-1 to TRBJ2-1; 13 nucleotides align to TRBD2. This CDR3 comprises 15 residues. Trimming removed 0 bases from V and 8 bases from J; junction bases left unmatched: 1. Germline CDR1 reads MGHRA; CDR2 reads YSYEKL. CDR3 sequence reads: CASSQDGLAGDEQFF. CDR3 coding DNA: TGCGCCAGCAGCCAAGATGGACTAGCGGGAGATGAGCAGTTCTTC.

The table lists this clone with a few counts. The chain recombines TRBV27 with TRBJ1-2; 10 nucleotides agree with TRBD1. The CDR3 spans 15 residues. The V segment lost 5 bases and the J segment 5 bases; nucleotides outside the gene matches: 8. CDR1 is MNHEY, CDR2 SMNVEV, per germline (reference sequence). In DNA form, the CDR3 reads TGTGCCAGCAGTACCAGGCCGGGACAGGGGTATGGCTACACCTTC. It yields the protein CASSTRPGQGYGYTF.

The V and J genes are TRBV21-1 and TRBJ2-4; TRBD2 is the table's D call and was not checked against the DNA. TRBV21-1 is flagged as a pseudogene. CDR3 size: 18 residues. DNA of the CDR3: TGTGCCAGCAGCAAAGCCCCGGGAGGGAGGATAGCCAAAAACATTCAGTACTTC. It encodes CASSKAPGGRIAKNIQYF.

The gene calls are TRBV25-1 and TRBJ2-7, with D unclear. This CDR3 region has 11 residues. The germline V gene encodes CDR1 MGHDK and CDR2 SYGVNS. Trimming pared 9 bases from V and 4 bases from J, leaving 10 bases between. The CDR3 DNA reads TGTGCCAGTAGCCCGAATTACGAGCAGTACTTC. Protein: CASSPNYEQYF.

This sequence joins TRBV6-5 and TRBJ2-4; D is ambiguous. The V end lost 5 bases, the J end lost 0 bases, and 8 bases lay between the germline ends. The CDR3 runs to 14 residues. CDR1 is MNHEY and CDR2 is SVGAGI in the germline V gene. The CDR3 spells CASSREEAKNIQYF. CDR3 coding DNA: TGTGCCAGCAGTCGCGAGGAAGCCAAAAACATTCAGTACTTC.

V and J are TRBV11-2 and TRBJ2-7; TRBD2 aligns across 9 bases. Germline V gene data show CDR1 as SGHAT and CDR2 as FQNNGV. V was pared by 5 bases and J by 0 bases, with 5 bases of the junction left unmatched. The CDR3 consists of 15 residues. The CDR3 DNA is TGTGCCAGCAGCCCTGGACTAGCGACCTCCTACGAGCAGTACGTC. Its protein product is CASSPGLATSYEQYV.

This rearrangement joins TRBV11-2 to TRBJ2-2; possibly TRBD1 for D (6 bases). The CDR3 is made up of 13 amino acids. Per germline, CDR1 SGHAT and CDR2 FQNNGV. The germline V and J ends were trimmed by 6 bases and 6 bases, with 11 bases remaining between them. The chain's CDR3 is CASRKQGPGELFF. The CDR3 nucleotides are TGTGCCAGCAGAAAACAGGGTCCCGGGGAGCTGTTTTTT.